Shown below are 4 T cell receptor beta chains from a single sample sequenced in a study of blood T cell repertoires in COVID-19. Measured with immunoSEQ multiplex PCR; TCRdb has only the in-frame clones, and not every one. The table lists almost 300,000 clones, around 92% of them singletons, with roughly 11% in the top ten. The sample taken for sequencing was peripheral blood. These receptors were taken from a woman aged 30 to 39 with COVID-19, enrolled during active disease.

This clone came up a few times. The chain combines TRBV19 with TRBJ1-1; tentative D call: TRBD1 (5 bases). The germline V and J ends were trimmed by 9 bases and 0 bases, with 8 bases remaining between them. CDR1 and CDR2 from the germline V gene are LNHDA and SQIVND (reference sequence). The CDR3 loop spans 12 amino acids. The CDR3 DNA reads as TGTGCCAGCCGACAGCTGAACACTGAAGCTTTCTTT. Residues: CASRQLNTEAFF. Filled out from reference TRBV19 and TRBJ1-1, the complete variable domain reads DGGITQSPKYLFRKEGQNVTLSCEQNLNHDAMYWYRQDPGQGLRLIYYSQIVNDFQKGDIAEGYSVSREKKESFPLTVTSAQKNPTAFYLCASRQLNTEAFFGQGTRLTVV.

The chain has TRBV29-1 and TRBJ2-5; 7 bases are shared with TRBD1. This CDR3 spans 12 amino acids. J lost 4 bases, V lost 5 bases, and 4 bases had no gene match. Germline loops: CDR1 SQVTM, CDR2 ANQGSEA. The CDR3 spells CSVRGGSETQYF. Here the CDR3 DNA reads TGCAGCGTTCGAGGGGGCTCAGAGACCCAGTACTTC.

The CDR3 sequence: CASSAGLADTQYF. The CDR3 region has the DNA TGTGCCAGCAGTGCTGGACTAGCCGATACGCAGTATTTT. This chain joins TRBV2 and TRBJ2-3, with 8 bases aligning to TRBD2. The V gene's germline CDR1 is SNHLY and CDR2 FYNNEI. The CDR3 runs to 13 residues. V shed 4 bases and J 6 bases; nucleotides not matched to a gene: 3.

The V and J genes are TRBV5-6 and TRBJ1-1; 7 bases align to TRBD1. The CDR3 is 15 amino acids. V shed 1 base, J shed 0 bases, and the junction held 3 bases outside the gene matches. Germline loops: CDR1 SGHDT, CDR2 YYEEEE. CDR3 sequence reads: CASSLFRGMNTEAFF. CDR3 DNA sequence: TGTGCCAGCAGCTTGTTCAGGGGGATGAACACTGAAGCTTTCTTT.